This T cell receptor (beta chain) appears in the sequencing data of a study of T cells after yellow fever vaccination (dated by TCRdb to the late 2010s). Regarding the study in general: Libraries from fractions with low cell numbers were prepared with the SMART-Seq v4 Ultra Low Input RNA kit. Two healthy male donors, one aged 18 to 30 and one aged 30 to 40 years, made up the cohort. To follow T-cell clones before and after primary and booster YFV17D yellow fever vaccination, bulk TCR alpha and beta repertoires were sequenced over time. Bulk PBMC replicates and cell subsets were isolated from blood drawn at multiple timepoints before and after both primary and secondary immunization. Findings and caveats that apply to the study as a whole: Computational filtering was needed because FACS-sorted repertoires could contain abundant contaminating clonotypes from the bulk population. The secondary T-cell response was found to be weaker but faster than the primary response, with a peak reached on day 5 rather than on day 15. Because the study included only a couple of donors, the extent to which the findings can be generalized is limited. After the booster, most clones that had expanded after primary vaccination were detected again (approximately 95% of CD4 and around 88% of CD8), suggesting broad maintenance of memory. A small share of clonotypes was detected in both CD4 and CD8 compartments, with the overlap likely arising from convergent recombination.

The treatment or condition label, as the study defines it: live attenuated yellow fever vaccine strain. At each blood-draw timepoint, two biological replicates of bulk PBMCs were obtained. A standard Ficoll-Paque protocol was used to isolate PBMCs from peripheral blood. RNA was extracted with TriZol from bulk PBMCs, CD4 and CD8 fractions, and dextramer-positive and dextramer-negative fractions. TCR cDNA was synthesized by 5'RACE template switching, through which a universal primer site and unique molecular identifiers were introduced. cDNA synthesis was primed from both the TCR alpha and TCR beta constant segments. Library amplification involved two PCR steps, and the second step added sample barcodes and sequencing adapters. Libraries were sequenced on Illumina HiSeq 2500 (2x100 bp) or NovaSeq (2x150 bp). Per the original workflow: MIGEC handled demultiplexing of reads and collapsing into UMI consensus sequences, while MiXCR performed V(D)J alignment. Vaccine-responding clonotypes were identified with edgeR using replicate PBMC samples, with FDR below 0.01 and a log2 fold change above 5 up to day 15 being required. Each bulk clonotype was labeled CD4 or CD8 based on which sequenced repertoire, CD4 or CD8, contained the clonotype at higher abundance. The public reads were run again by TCRdb, first through fastp at Q25 and then through MiXCR, and only productive beta chains were kept. Identical CDR3 proteins give one entry, which carries the most common genes and DNA. It is TCRdb's table, rather than the study itself, that gives the V and J calls and clone size. Present in this sample are fewer than 400,000 distinct CDR3 sequences, more than 5.5% of which were seen just once. About 15% of the sample lies in the top ten.

The germline V gene gives CDR1 as SGHTA and CDR2 as FQGNSA. The germline V end is reduced by 1 base and the J end by 5 bases; junction bases left unmatched: 4. The CDR3 has 14 amino acids, counting the end cysteine and phenylalanine. CDR3 DNA is the only sequence kept; it has 42 bases, read in frame from the first base. The table lists this clonotype with many counts. Its binding antigen is unknown. Base-call qualities are not available, and no considerably larger clone is one nucleotide away. The sequence came from a man aged 30-40 years who received the YFV17D yellow fever vaccine. The material was PBMCs, obtained 5 days after the yellow fever booster vaccination. The sequence is built from TRBV7-2 and TRBJ2-5; TRBD2 lines up with 7 middle nucleotides. The CDR3 protein is CASSLGGLDETQYF. The nucleotide sequence reads as follows: TGTGCCAGCAGCTTAGGAGGACTAGATGAGACCCAGTACTTC.